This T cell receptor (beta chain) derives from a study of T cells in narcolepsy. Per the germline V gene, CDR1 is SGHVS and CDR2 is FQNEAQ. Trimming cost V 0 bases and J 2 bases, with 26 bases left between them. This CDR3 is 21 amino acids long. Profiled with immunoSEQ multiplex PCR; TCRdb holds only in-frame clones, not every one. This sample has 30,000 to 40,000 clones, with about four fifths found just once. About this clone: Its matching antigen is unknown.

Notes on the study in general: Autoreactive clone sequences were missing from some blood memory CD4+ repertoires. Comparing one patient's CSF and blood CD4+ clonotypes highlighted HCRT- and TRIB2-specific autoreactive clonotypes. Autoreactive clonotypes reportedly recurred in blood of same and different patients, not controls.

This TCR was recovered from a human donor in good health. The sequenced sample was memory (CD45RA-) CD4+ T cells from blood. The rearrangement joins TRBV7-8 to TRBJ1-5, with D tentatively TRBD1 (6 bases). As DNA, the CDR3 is TGTGCCAGCAGCTTAGCTCTGGGAGCCACTTACAGGGAGAGGGGCAATCAGCCCCAGCATTTT. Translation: CASSLALGATYRERGNQPQHF.